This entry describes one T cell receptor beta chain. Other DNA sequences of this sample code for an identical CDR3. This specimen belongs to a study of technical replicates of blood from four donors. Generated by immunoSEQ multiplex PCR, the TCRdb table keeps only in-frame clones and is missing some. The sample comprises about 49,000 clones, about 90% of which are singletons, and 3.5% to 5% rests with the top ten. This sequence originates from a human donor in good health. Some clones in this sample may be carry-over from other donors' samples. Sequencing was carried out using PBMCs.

DNA for the CDR3: TGTGCCAGCAGCCTTGCAGTTCTCAATGAGCAGTTCTTC. It yields the protein CASSLAVLNEQFF. The chain combines TRBV7-8 with TRBJ2-1; D call uncertain. This CDR3 is 13 amino acids long. Deletions cut 5 bases from V and 6 bases from J, with 11 bases between. From germline, CDR1 is SGHVS and CDR2 FQNEAQ.